Shown below are 23 T cell receptor beta chains from a single sample sequenced in a study of T-cell reconstitution after alpha-beta-depleted transplantation in children. As it was prepared, the TCRbeta library received unique molecular identifiers. MiXCR, applied by TCRdb to the PCR reads, yields one record per CDR3 protein. The profile shows more than 85,000 distinct CDR3 sequences, around a tenth of them singletons. The material was PBMCs from the stem cell graft donor, obtained from the stem cell graft. Receptors were obtained from a human donor who donated a stem cell graft to a child with acute lymphoblastic leukemia.

This clonotype was observed at least ten times. The CDR3 DNA is TGTGCCAGCAGTTCCCGGGGGGGCTCAGGTTACGAGCAGTACTTC. Amino acids: CASSSRGGSGYEQYF. The chain is built from TRBV6-5 and TRBJ2-7; TRBD2 matches 8 bases. The germline V gene has CDR1 MNHEY and CDR2 SVGAGI. The CDR3 sequence is 15 residues long. The junction had 9 bases not matched to a gene; V was cut back by 4 bases and J by 4 bases.

This clonotype was observed many times. The chain uses TRBV12-3 or TRBV12-4 and TRBJ2-1, with TRBD1 identical over 7 bases. With 7 bases clipped from V and 8 bases from J, the junction kept 8 bases outside the gene matches. The CDR3 contains 13 residues. In nucleotides, the CDR3 is TGTGCCAGCACCCCGACAGGGATCCATGAGCAGTTCTTC. Protein product: CASTPTGIHEQFF.

This clonotype has a handful of counts. This rearrangement joins TRBV7-2 to TRBJ2-3; D is undetermined. This CDR3 comprises 14 residues. Per germline, CDR1 SGHTA and CDR2 FQGNSA. V lost 1 base and J lost 4, with 9 bases in between. The CDR3 here is CASSLEPVSDTQYF. DNA for the CDR3: TGTGCCAGCAGCTTAGAACCGGTTTCAGATACGCAGTATTTT.

This clonotype has a handful of counts. This sequence may be a read error, since a much larger clone differs from it by one base. This rearrangement joins TRBV29-1 to TRBJ2-3; D is ambiguous. The germline gives CDR1 SQVTM, CDR2 ANQGSEA. This CDR3 has 16 residues. CDR3: CSVAKPGASPGHTQFF. Here the CDR3 DNA reads TGCAGCGTAGCTAAACCGGGCGCTTCACCTGGTCATACGCAGTTTTTT.

This clonotype was seen many times. The V gene is TRBV12-3 or TRBV12-4, the J gene TRBJ1-5; D might be TRBD1 (6 bases). This CDR3 comprises 14 residues. V lost 6 bases and J 4 bases, leaving 13 bases between the germline ends. Here the CDR3 DNA reads TGTGCCAGCAGCAAGAAGGGGGGAAATCAGCCCCAGCATTTT. Encoded protein: CASSKKGGNQPQHF.

This clonotype has a count of ten or more. The chain is built from TRBV6-5 and TRBJ2-1; D gene unclear. V shed 8 bases and J shed 8 bases, with 13 bases lying between them. Germline lookup yields CDR1 MNHEY and CDR2 SVGAGI. The CDR3 totals 12 residues. Here the CDR3 DNA reads TGTGCCAGCGGGCAGGCGAGGCATGAGCAGTTCTTC. As protein: CASGQARHEQFF.

This clonotype was observed a few times. The chain combines TRBV7-2 with TRBJ2-2; the match to TRBD2 covers 15 bases. V was clipped by 5 bases and J by 6 bases; unmatched bases: 7. CDR1 and CDR2 from the germline V gene are SGHTA and FQGNSA. The CDR3 length is 17 residues. As DNA, the CDR3 is TGTGCCAGCAGCCGAGGACTAGCGGGGGGGCTTGCCGGGGAGCTGTTTTTT. Translating it yields CASSRGLAGGLAGELFF.

The table lists this clonotype with many counts. The chain couples TRBV7-8 to TRBJ1-5, with D maybe TRBD1 (5 bases). The V gene's germline CDR1 is SGHVS and CDR2 FQNEAQ. V lost 5 bases and J 0 bases, leaving 14 bases between the germline ends. The CDR3 totals 16 residues. The chain's CDR3 is CASSPLGRGSNQPQHF. The CDR3 nucleotides are TGTGCCAGCAGCCCGCTGGGACGGGGTAGCAATCAGCCCCAGCATTTT.

The CDR3 protein is CASSKPGLMDTQYF. The CDR3 DNA follows: TGTGCCAGCAGTAAACCGGGACTAATGGATACGCAGTATTTT. V and J are TRBV27 and TRBJ2-3, with TRBD2 identical over 7 bases. Germline loops: CDR1 MNHEY, CDR2 SMNVEV (reference sequence). The CDR3 loop spans 14 amino acids. V was pared by 5 bases and J by 6 bases, with 8 bases of the junction left unmatched.

This clonotype has ten or more counts. J is TRBJ1-1 and V is TRBV12-3 or TRBV12-4; no reliable D call. Trimming took 2 bases from V and 4 from J, leaving 14 bases between them. The length of the CDR3 is 15 residues. The DNA of the CDR3 is TGTGCCAGCAGTTTAAGGGCACTTCAAAGCACTGAAGCTTTCTTT. Protein sequence: CASSLRALQSTEAFF.

This clonotype came up many times. This chain joins TRBV4-3 and TRBJ2-7, with D possibly matching TRBD1 (5 bases). Germline values: CDR1 LGHNA, CDR2 YSLEER. The CDR3 runs 13 residues. V shed 1 base and J shed 5 bases, with 9 bases lying between them. The CDR3 sequence: CASSQVEGDEQYF. DNA of the CDR3: TGCGCCAGCAGCCAAGTAGAAGGGGACGAGCAGTACTTC.

This clonotype was counted a few times. This could be a read error, since a much larger clone is one nucleotide away. This chain connects TRBV6-1 to TRBJ2-4; TRBD2 aligns across 15 bases. The ends lost 5 bases at V and 14 bases at J; junction bases unmatched: 10. Germline values: CDR1 MNHNS, CDR2 SASEGT. The CDR3 has 15 amino acids. The CDR3 loop is CASSTGLGLAGGEYF. CDR3 coding DNA: TGTGCCAGCAGTACCGGACTGGGACTAGCGGGAGGCGAGTACTTC.

About this clonotype itself: Its ends do not fully match the called genes, so a read error is possible. The gene calls are TRBV12-3 or TRBV12-4 and TRBJ2-4, with D tentatively TRBD1 (6 bases). The CDR3 length is 16 residues. The CDR3: CSSRGQPNVAKNSQYF. In nucleotides, the CDR3 is TGTTCCAGCAGAGGACAGCCTAACGTAGCCAAAAACAGTCAGTACTTC.

Many counts were recorded for this clonotype. J is TRBJ2-3 and V is TRBV5-1; tentatively, D is TRBD1 (7 bases). The germline V and J ends were trimmed by 4 bases and 9 bases, with 27 bases remaining between them. The CDR3 contains 17 residues. CDR1 SGHRS and CDR2 YFSETQ come from the germline V gene. CDR3 bases: TGCGCCAGCAGCCTCGGAGGAACTAGCCTCGTACAGGGGACGCAGTATTTT. Protein product: CASSLGGTSLVQGTQYF.

Of note for this clonotype: Since a much larger clone is just one base distant, this may be a read error. The chain joins TRBV20-1 to TRBJ2-2, with 9 bases that match TRBD2. The CDR3 contains 15 residues. V lost 3 bases and J lost 9; bases outside the gene matches: 11. Germline CDR1 and CDR2: DFQATT and SNEGSKA (reference sequence). The CDR3 protein is CSAREGGGARWELFF. The DNA of the CDR3 is TGCAGTGCTAGGGAAGGCGGGGGGGCGAGATGGGAGCTGTTTTTT.

At least ten counts were recorded for this clonotype. J is TRBJ1-1 and V is TRBV9; 8 bases match TRBD1. The V segment lost 0 bases and the J segment 10 bases; nucleotides outside the gene matches: 14. The CDR3 spans 16 residues. Germline CDR1 and CDR2: SGDLS and YYNGEE. DNA for the CDR3: TGTGCCAGCAGCGTAGATGGACAGGGCTACGACGGGGTAGCTTTCTTT. It codes for CASSVDGQGYDGVAFF.

Only a few counts were recorded for this clonotype. The gene calls are TRBV18 and TRBJ1-1; D uncertain. V shed 3 bases and J shed 3 bases, with 5 bases lying between them. The CDR3 covers 12 residues. The V gene's germline CDR1 is KGHSH and CDR2 LQKENI. CDR3 sequence (DNA): TGTGCCAGCTCACCGCGCGACACTGAAGCTTTCTTT. Translating it yields CASSPRDTEAFF.

This clonotype was seen repeatedly, ten times or more. The chain carries TRBV20-1 and TRBJ2-7; the D gene could be TRBD1 or TRBD2 (5 bases each). The CDR3 extends over 12 amino acids. Per germline, CDR1 DFQATT and CDR2 SNEGSKA (reference sequence). The V and J ends lost 3 bases and 4 bases respectively, with 10 bases between them. CDR3 DNA sequence: TGCAGTGCTAGTAAAGAGGGGTACGAGCAGTACTTC. Its protein product is CSASKEGYEQYF.

This clonotype was seen repeatedly, ten times or more. The V and J genes are TRBV25-1 and TRBJ2-3, with D maybe TRBD2 (5 bases). Looked up from germline, CDR1 is MGHDK and CDR2 is SYGVNS. The CDR3 extends over 12 amino acids. Trimming pared 7 bases from V and 2 bases from J, leaving 7 bases between. CDR3 in amino acids: CASTGNTDTQYF. The CDR3 nucleotides are TGTGCCAGCACCGGGAACACAGATACGCAGTATTTT. Complete variable domain (other parts from reference TRBV25-1 and TRBJ2-3): EADIYQTPRYLVIGTGKKITLECSQTMGHDKMYWYQQDPGMELHLIHYSYGVNSTEKGDLSSESTVSRIRTEHFPLTLESARPSHTSQYLCASTGNTDTQYFGPGTRLTVL.

This clonotype showed up many times. V usage is TRBV6-5 and J usage is TRBJ1-2; a possible D gene is TRBD1 (5 bases). Germline V CDR1 and CDR2: MNHEY, SVGAGI. This CDR3 comprises 13 residues. Trimming cost V 2 bases and J 4 bases, with 8 bases left between them. The CDR3 loop reads CASSYVGAYGYTF. The CDR3 DNA is TGTGCCAGCAGTTACGTAGGGGCCTATGGCTACACCTTC.

This clonotype was seen repeatedly, ten times or more. The chain recombines TRBV19 with TRBJ2-3; 9 nucleotides match TRBD1. Unmatched junction bases numbered 8, after V lost 6 bases and J lost 4 bases. CDR1 is LNHDA and CDR2 is SQIVND in the germline V gene (reference sequence). The CDR3 contains 15 residues. This CDR3 is CASRIWGQGPDTQYF. The DNA of the CDR3 is TGTGCCAGTAGAATATGGGGACAGGGCCCAGATACGCAGTATTTT.

This clonotype was counted ten times or more. V and J are TRBV2 and TRBJ1-4, with unresolved D. V lost 3 bases and J lost 7, with 3 bases in between. CDR3 length: 11 amino acids. Germline CDR1 SNHLY, CDR2 FYNNEI. The CDR3 loop is CASSDSEKLFF. The CDR3 DNA is TGTGCCAGCAGTGATAGTGAAAAACTGTTTTTT. Drawing the rest from reference TRBV2 and TRBJ1-4, the complete variable domain is EPEVTQTPSHQVTQMGQEVILRCVPISNHLYFYWYRQILGQKVEFLVSFYNNEISEKSEIFDDQFSVERPDGSNFTLKIRSTKLEDSAMYFCASSDSEKLFFGSGTQLSVL.

This clonotype was observed at least ten times. The chain is built from TRBV4-1 and TRBJ2-1; 8 positions match TRBD1. Germline-derived CDR1 and CDR2 are MGHRA and YSYEKL. The length of the CDR3 is 17 residues. Trimming cost V 3 bases and J 2 bases; bases outside gene matches: 9. DNA for the CDR3: TGCGCCAGCAGCCACACCACAGGGGGTTCGACCTACAATGAGCAGTTCTTC. The encoded protein is CASSHTTGGSTYNEQFF.